The clone carrying this T cell receptor beta chain was recorded only once. The target antigen is unknown. The protocol was immunoSEQ multiplex PCR, while the TCRdb copy is restricted to in-frame clones and leaves out a portion. Altogether roughly 1.5 million clones are present, 95% to 99% being singletons, with the ten largest covering approximately 0.44%. CD45RA-negative memory and CD45RA+ naive subsets were split from the CD4+ cells. The sample originates from a study of shared clonotypes between healthy human individuals. Study-wide context: Per donor, three plates held CD4 naive cells, three held CD4 memory, two held CD8 naive and one held CD8 memory. Broader study findings: Memory subsets had estimated richness that was generally smaller than that of naive subsets.

Germline values: CDR1 LNHNV, CDR2 YYDKDF (reference sequence). This CDR3 has 15 amino acids. V gave up 3 bases and J gave up 0 bases, with 12 bases separating them. Sequencing input: naive CD4+ T cells sorted from blood. The subset was: CD45RA+ positively selected. The chain carries TRBV15 and TRBJ2-7, with no clear D. This clonotype originated in a man aged 30 to 45 in good health. The CDR3 here is CATSREPGDSYEQYF. The CDR3 DNA sequence: TGTGCCACCAGCAGGGAACCAGGCGACTCCTACGAGCAGTACTTC.